This TCR beta chain was captured by sequencing in a study of technical replicates of blood from a few donors. Only in-frame clones appear in the TCRdb table, and some are missing; sequencing was by immunoSEQ multiplex PCR. The sample lists tens of thousands of clones; roughly 91% were seen once. The trim removed 3 bases at V and 1 base at J, leaving 4 bases unmatched. CDR1 SGHNT and CDR2 YYREEE come from the germline V gene (reference sequence). This CDR3 spans 15 amino acids. Sequenced: T cells isolated from PBMCs. This TCR derives from a human donor in good health. The chain links TRBV5-4 to TRBJ2-3; 8 bases are a match to TRBD1. The CDR3 DNA reads TGTGCCAGCAGCTCGACAGGGGTTGGCACAGATACGCAGTATTTT. Its protein is CASSSTGVGTDTQYF.